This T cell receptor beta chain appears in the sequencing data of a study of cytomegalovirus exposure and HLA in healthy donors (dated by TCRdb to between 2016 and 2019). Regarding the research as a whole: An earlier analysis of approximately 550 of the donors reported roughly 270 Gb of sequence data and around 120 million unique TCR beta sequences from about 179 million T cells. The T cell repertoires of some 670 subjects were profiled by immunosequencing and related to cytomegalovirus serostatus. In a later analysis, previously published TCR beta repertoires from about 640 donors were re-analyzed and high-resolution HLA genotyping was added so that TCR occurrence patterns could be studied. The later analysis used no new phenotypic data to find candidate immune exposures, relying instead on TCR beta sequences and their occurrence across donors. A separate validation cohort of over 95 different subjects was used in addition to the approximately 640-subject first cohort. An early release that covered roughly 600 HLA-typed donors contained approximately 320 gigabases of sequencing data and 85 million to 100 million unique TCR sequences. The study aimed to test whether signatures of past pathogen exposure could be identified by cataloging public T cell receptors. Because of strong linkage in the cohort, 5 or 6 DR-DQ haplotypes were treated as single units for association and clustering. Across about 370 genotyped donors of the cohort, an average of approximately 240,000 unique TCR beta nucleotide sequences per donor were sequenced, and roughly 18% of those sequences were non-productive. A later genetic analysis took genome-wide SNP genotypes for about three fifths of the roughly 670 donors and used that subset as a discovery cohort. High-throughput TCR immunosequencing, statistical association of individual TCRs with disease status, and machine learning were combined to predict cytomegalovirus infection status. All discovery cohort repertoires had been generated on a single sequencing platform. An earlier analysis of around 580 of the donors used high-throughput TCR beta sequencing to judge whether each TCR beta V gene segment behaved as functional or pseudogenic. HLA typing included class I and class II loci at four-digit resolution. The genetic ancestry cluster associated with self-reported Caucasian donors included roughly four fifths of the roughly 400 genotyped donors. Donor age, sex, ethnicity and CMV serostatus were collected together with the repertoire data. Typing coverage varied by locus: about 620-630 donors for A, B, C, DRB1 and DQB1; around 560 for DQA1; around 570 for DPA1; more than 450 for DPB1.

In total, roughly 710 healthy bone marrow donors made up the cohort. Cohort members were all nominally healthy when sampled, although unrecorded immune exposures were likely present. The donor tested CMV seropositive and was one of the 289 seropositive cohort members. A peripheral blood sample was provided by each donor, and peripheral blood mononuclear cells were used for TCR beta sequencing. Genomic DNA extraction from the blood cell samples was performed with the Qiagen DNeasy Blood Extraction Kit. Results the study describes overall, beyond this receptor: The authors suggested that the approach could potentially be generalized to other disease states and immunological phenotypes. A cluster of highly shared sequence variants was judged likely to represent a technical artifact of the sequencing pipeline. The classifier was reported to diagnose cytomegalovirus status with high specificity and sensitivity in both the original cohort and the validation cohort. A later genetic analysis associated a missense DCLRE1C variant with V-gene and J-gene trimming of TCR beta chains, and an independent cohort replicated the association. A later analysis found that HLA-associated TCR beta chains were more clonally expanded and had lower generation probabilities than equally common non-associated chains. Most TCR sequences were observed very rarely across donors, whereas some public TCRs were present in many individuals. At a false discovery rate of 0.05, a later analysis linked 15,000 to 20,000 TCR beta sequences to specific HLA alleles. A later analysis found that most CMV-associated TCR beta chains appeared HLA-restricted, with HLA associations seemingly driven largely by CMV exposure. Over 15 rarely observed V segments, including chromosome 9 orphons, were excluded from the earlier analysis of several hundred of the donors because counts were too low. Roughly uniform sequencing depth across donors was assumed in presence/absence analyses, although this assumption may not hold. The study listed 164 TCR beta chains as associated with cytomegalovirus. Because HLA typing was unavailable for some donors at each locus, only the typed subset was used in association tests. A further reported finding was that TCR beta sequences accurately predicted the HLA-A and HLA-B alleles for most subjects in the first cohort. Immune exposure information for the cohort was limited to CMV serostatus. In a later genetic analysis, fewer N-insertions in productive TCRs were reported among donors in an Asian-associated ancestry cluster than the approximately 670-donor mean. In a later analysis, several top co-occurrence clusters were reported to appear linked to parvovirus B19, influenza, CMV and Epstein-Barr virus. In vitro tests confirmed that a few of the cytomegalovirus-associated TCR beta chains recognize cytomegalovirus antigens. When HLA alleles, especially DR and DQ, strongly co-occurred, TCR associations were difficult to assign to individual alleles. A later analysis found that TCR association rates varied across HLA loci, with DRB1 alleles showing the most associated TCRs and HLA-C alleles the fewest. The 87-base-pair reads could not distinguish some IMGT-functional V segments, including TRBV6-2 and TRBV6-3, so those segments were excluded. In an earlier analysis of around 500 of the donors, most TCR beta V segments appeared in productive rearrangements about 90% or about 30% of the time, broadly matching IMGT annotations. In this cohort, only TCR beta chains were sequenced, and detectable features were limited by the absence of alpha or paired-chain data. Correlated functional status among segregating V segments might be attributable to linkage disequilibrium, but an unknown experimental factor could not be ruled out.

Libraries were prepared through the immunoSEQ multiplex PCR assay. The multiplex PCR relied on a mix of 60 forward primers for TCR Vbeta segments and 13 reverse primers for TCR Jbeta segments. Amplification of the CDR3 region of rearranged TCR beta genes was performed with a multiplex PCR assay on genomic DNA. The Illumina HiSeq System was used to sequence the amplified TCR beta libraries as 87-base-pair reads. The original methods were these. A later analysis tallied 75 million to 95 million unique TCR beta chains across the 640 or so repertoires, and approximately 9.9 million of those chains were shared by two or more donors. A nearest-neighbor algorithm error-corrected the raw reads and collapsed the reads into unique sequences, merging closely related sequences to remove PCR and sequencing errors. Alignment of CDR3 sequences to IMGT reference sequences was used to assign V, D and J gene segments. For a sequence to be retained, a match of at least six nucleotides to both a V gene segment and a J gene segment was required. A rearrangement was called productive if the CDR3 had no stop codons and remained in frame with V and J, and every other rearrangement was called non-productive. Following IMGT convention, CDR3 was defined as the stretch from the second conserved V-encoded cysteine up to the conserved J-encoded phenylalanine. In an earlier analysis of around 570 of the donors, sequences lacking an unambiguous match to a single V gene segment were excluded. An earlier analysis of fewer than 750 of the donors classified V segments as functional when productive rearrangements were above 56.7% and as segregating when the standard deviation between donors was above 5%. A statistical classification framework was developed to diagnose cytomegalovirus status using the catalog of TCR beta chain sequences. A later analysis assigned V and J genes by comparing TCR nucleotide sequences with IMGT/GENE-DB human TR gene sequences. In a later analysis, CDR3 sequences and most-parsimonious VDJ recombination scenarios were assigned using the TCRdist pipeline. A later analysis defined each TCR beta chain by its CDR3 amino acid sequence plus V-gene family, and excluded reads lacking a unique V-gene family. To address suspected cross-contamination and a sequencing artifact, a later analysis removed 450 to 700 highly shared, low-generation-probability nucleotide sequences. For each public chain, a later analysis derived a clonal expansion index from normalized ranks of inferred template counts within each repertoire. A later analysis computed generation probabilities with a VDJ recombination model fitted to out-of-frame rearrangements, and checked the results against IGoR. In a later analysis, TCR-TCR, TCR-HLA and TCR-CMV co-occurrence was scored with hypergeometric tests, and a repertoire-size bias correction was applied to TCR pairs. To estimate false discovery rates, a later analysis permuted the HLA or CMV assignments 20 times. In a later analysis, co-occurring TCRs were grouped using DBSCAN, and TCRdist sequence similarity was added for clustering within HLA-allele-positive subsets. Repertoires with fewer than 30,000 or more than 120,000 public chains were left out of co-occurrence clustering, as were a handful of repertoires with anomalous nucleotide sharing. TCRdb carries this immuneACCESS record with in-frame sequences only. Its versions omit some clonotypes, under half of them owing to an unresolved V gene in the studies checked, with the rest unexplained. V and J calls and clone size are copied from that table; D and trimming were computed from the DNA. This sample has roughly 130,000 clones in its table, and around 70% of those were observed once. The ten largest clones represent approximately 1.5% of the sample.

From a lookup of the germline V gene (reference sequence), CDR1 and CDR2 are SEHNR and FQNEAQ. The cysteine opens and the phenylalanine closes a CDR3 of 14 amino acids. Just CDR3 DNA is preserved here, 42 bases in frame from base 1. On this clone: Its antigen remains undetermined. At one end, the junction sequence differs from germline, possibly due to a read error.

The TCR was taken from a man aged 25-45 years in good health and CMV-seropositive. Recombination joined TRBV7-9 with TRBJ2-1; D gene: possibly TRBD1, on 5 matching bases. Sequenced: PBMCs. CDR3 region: CSSSLGAFSNEQFF. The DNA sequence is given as TGTTCCAGCAGCTTAGGGGCGTTCAGTAATGAGCAGTTCTTC.